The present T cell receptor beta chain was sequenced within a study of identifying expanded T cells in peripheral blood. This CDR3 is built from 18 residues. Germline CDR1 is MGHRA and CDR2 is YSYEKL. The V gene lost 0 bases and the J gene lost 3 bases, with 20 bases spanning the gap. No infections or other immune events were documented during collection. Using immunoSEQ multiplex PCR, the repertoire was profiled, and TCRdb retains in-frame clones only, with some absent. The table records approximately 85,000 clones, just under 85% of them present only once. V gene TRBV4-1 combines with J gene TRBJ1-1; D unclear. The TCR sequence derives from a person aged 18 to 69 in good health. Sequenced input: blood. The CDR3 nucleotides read TGCGCCAGCAGCCAAGAAAGAACCAGGTCAAGGTCCCACACTGAAGCTTTCTTT. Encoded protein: CASSQERTRSRSHTEAFF.